This is a list of T cell receptor beta chains from one sample in a study of OX40 agonist ivuxolimab in advanced cancers. Clones were read by immunoSEQ multiplex PCR, and TCRdb kept only the in-frame ones, dropping some. The sample lists 57,000 or so clones, about 92% seen once, with less than 0.7% in the top ten. Source: CD4+ or CD8+ T cells sorted from blood, taken in a trial of the OX40 agonist ivuxolimab. The receptors derive from an adult with an advanced solid tumor such as melanoma, head and neck, liver or kidney cancer. Each CDR3 is given with its conserved first and last residue. The D gene is left open where the match is weak. Some rows have no size entry. The others give once, few or many, or a class for an expanded clone.

j_call v_call clone_size d_call cdr3_aa cdr3_nt
TRBJ2-7 TRBV19 NA NA CASSMGLRDEQYF TGTGCCAGTAGTATGGGACTTCGGGACGAGCAGTACTTC
TRBJ2-2 TRBV19 NA NA CASSSLGSGELFF TGTGCCAGTAGTTCACTGGGGTCCGGGGAGCTGTTTTTT
TRBJ1-6 TRBV10-1 few NA CASSEGGLSPLHF TGCGCCAGCAGTGAGGGGGGGCTTTCACCCCTCCACTTT
TRBJ2-2 TRBV6-5 NA NA CASSTGWGYTGELFF TGTGCCAGCAGTACGGGGTGGGGTTACACCGGGGAGCTGTTTTTT
TRBJ2-3 TRBV7-6 NA NA CASSQAVRSGLDTQYF TGTGCCAGCAGCCAAGCCGTTCGGTCAGGGCTGGATACGCAGTATTTT
TRBJ1-2 TRBV7-9 NA TRBD1 CASSPSTGTLGGYTF TGTGCCAGCAGCCCCTCGACAGGGACCTTGGGTGGCTACACCTTC
TRBJ2-2 TRBV18 NA NA CASSAGAWTGELFF TGTGCCAGCTCGGCCGGGGCCTGGACCGGGGAGCTGTTTTTT
TRBJ1-1 TRBV6-5 NA NA CASSETDKDTEAFF TGTGCCAGCAGTGAGACCGATAAAGACACTGAAGCTTTCTTT
TRBJ1-2 TRBV9 NA TRBD1 CASSFQGTANYGYTF TGTGCCAGCAGCTTTCAAGGGACAGCTAACTATGGCTACACCTTC
TRBJ1-1 TRBV10-3 NA NA CAISAEGSAAFF TGTGCCATCTCTGCTGAGGGCTCTGCGGCTTTCTTT
TRBJ1-2 TRBV7-3 NA NA CASSPRDIKNYGYTF TGTGCCAGCAGCCCCCGGGACATAAAGAACTATGGCTACACCTTC
TRBJ2-7 TRBV6-1 NA TRBD2 CASSSGTNYEQYF TGTGCCAGCAGTTCCGGGACTAACTACGAGCAGTACTTC
TRBJ1-5 TRBV10-1 NA NA CASSETVNQPQHF TGCGCCAGCAGCGAAACAGTAAATCAGCCCCAGCATTTT
TRBJ2-3 TRBV30 NA TRBD2 CAWSGTSASTDTQYF TGTGCCTGGAGTGGGACTAGCGCTAGCACAGATACGCAGTATTTT
TRBJ1-1 TRBV11-2 NA NA CASSLEVDSEAFF TGTGCCAGCAGCTTAGAGGTAGACAGTGAAGCTTTCTTT
TRBJ1-2 TRBV9 NA NA CASSVGPLDGYGYTF TGTGCCAGCAGCGTAGGCCCTCTGGACGGGTATGGCTACACCTTC
TRBJ1-2 TRBV6-5 NA NA CASSYGGGYTF TGTGCCAGCAGTTACGGAGGTGGCTACACCTTC
TRBJ2-7 TRBV27 NA TRBD1 CASSSTAGGEQYF TGTGCCAGCAGTTCTACAGCAGGGGGCGAGCAGTACTTC
TRBJ2-4 TRBV4-1 NA NA CASSQLRGGATDDIQYF TGCGCCAGCAGCCAATTGAGGGGGGGGGCCACGGACGACATTCAGTACTTC
TRBJ2-4 TRBV27 NA NA CASSTQRTQNIQYF TGTGCCAGCAGTACCCAACGGACACAAAACATTCAGTACTTC
TRBJ2-1 TRBV7-3 NA TRBD1 CASSSDRVGGEQFF TGTGCCAGCAGCTCGGACAGGGTGGGCGGTGAGCAGTTCTTC
TRBJ1-2 TRBV27 NA NA CASSFSGTDVWGYTF TGTGCCAGCAGTTTCTCCGGGACTGACGTATGGGGCTACACCTTC
TRBJ2-7 TRBV5-1 few TRBD1 CASSSTGQRDYEQYF TGCGCCAGCAGCTCTACGGGACAGAGGGACTACGAGCAGTACTTC
TRBJ1-2 TRBV6-1 NA NA CATQSDSANYGYTF TGTGCCACCCAATCAGACAGCGCTAACTATGGCTACACCTTC
TRBJ1-5 TRBV18 NA NA CASSRGGSNQPQHF TGTGCCAGCTCCCGGGGTGGGAGCAATCAGCCCCAGCATTTT
TRBJ1-6 TRBV5-5 NA TRBD1 CASSPPGGQVNSPLHF TGTGCCAGCAGCCCACCAGGGGGCCAGGTGAATTCACCCCTCCACTTT
TRBJ2-5 TRBV6-6 NA NA CASSYGLSQETQYF TGTGCCAGCAGTTACGGTCTCAGCCAAGAGACCCAGTACTTC
TRBJ2-5 TRBV2 once NA CASSEAQGGETQYF TGTGCCAGCAGTGAAGCCCAAGGGGGGGAGACCCAGTACTTC
TRBJ2-7 TRBV11-2 once NA CASSLVPGSYEQYF TGTGCCAGCAGCTTAGTTCCTGGGTCCTACGAGCAGTACTTC
TRBJ2-7 TRBV7-2 NA NA CASSSTGQGGYEQYF TGTGCCAGCAGCTCCACCGGGCAGGGTGGCTACGAGCAGTACTTC
TRBJ2-5 TRBV5-1 NA NA CASSATVSAVQETQYF TGCGCCAGCAGCGCGACAGTTTCGGCCGTCCAAGAGACCCAGTACTTC
TRBJ2-7 TRBV6-5 NA TRBD1 CASRYYRTGGHEQYF TGTGCCAGCAGATATTATCGGACAGGGGGCCACGAGCAGTACTTC
TRBJ2-3 TRBV7-9 once NA CASSSSIRSSDTQYF TGTGCCAGCAGCTCCAGTATCAGAAGCTCAGATACGCAGTATTTT
TRBJ1-1 TRBV18 few NA CASSPFTGRNTEAFF TGTGCCAGCTCACCATTTACAGGGCGGAACACTGAAGCTTTCTTT
TRBJ2-7 TRBV5-4 once NA CASSLGSGWNEQYF TGTGCCAGCAGCTTGGGTTCAGGATGGAACGAGCAGTACTTC
TRBJ2-5 TRBV4-1 once TRBD1 CASSQATGVQETQYF TGCGCCAGCAGCCAAGCAACAGGGGTCCAAGAGACCCAGTACTTC
TRBJ2-3 TRBV6-5 NA NA CASSYVGGTDTQYF TGTGCCAGCAGTTACGTGGGGGGCACAGATACGCAGTATTTT
TRBJ2-3 TRBV19 NA NA CASSIVGTTDTQYF TGTGCCAGTAGTATAGTGGGGACAACAGATACGCAGTATTTT
TRBJ1-1 TRBV30 NA NA CAWSGNRDTEAFF TGTGCCTGGAGTGGAAACAGGGACACTGAAGCTTTCTTT
TRBJ2-5 TRBV5-1 NA TRBD2 CASSLGLAVRQETQYF TGCGCCAGCAGCCTTGGACTAGCGGTCAGACAAGAGACCCAGTACTTC
TRBJ1-2 TRBV11-2 few NA CASSPGIGRGYTF TGTGCCAGCAGCCCCGGGATTGGGAGGGGCTACACCTTC
TRBJ2-5 TRBV6-5 NA TRBD2 CASSLAGLETQYF TGTGCCAGCAGTTTAGCGGGACTCGAGACCCAGTACTTC
TRBJ2-2 TRBV5-5 NA TRBD1 CASSIRTGGTGELFF TGTGCCAGCAGCATAAGGACAGGGGGGACCGGGGAGCTGTTTTTT
TRBJ1-1 TRBV6-6 NA TRBD1 CASSPTLGRGHDEAFF TGTGCCAGCAGTCCGACCCTCGGCAGGGGGCACGATGAAGCTTTCTTT
TRBJ2-1 TRBV11-2 NA NA CASSLDIRARDLHNEQFF TGTGCCAGCAGCTTAGATATCAGGGCTCGGGATCTCCACAATGAGCAGTTCTTC
TRBJ2-7 TRBV30 NA NA CAWSSTGPYEQYF TGTGCCTGGAGTTCGACGGGACCCTACGAGCAGTACTTC
TRBJ1-5 TRBV30 NA TRBD1 CAWTGQGNQPQHF TGTGCCTGGACCGGACAGGGCAATCAGCCCCAGCATTTT
TRBJ2-7 TRBV5-1 once TRBD1 CASSSGTGGLQYF TGCGCCAGCAGCTCCGGGACAGGGGGCTTGCAGTACTTC
TRBJ2-5 TRBV4-1 NA NA CASSQGGRRQETQYF TGCGCCAGCAGCCAAGGCGGTAGACGCCAAGAGACCCAGTACTTC
TRBJ2-2 TRBV10-1 NA NA CASSGIGLTGELFF TGCGCCAGCAGTGGAATAGGTCTCACCGGGGAGCTGTTTTTT
TRBJ2-1 TRBV7-7 NA TRBD2 CASSVTSGSSQFF TGTGCTAGCAGCGTTACTAGCGGGAGTAGTCAGTTCTTC
TRBJ2-7 TRBV6-5 NA NA CASSENLGSYEQYF TGTGCCAGCAGTGAAAATTTAGGGTCCTACGAGCAGTACTTC
TRBJ2-5 TRBV18 NA NA CASSPEGLVQETQYF TGTGCCAGCTCACCAGAAGGGTTGGTACAAGAGACCCAGTACTTC
TRBJ2-5 TRBV18 NA TRBD1 CASSRLGQDDEQYF TGTGCCAGCTCACGCTTGGGACAGGATGATGAGCAGTACTTC
TRBJ2-5 TRBV11-2 NA NA CATSDWRKETQYF TGTGCCACTTCGGACTGGAGGAAAGAGACCCAGTACTTC
TRBJ2-5 TRBV6-6 once TRBD1 CASRPQGAPETQYF TGTGCCAGCAGGCCTCAGGGGGCCCCAGAGACCCAGTACTTC
TRBJ2-7 TRBV25-1 NA NA CASSELGVPYEQYF TGTGCCAGCAGTGAATTGGGAGTTCCCTACGAGCAGTACTTC
TRBJ2-6 TRBV5-1 NA NA CASSFGLARSSGANVLTF TGCGCCAGCAGCTTCGGTCTAGCGAGAAGCTCTGGGGCCAACGTCCTGACTTTC
TRBJ1-5 TRBV30 NA NA CAWRRAGTPNQPQHF TGTGCCTGGAGAAGGGCAGGGACGCCGAATCAGCCCCAGCATTTT